This TCR beta chain originates from a study of blood T cell repertoires in COVID-19. Overall study: T cells, B-cell-depleted T cells, or PBMCs supplied cDNA or gDNA.

The CDR3 runs to 16 residues. Germline assignment: CDR1 MNHNY and CDR2 SVGAGI (reference sequence). Trimming took off 5 bases at V and 7 bases at J, with 18 bases between the two ends. This table comes from immunoSEQ multiplex PCR, and its TCRdb copy is limited to in-frame clones, with some not included. The table has over 100,000 clones, 85% to 90% seen once. This chain connects TRBV6-6 to TRBJ1-6; D gene ambiguous. The receptor was isolated from a man in his 60s with COVID-19, enrolled during active disease. The sample consisted of peripheral blood. CDR3 in DNA: TGTGCCAGCAGTCCCTTCTCCGGGAGAGCAAATTCACCCCTCCACTTT. Translating gives CASSPFSGRANSPLHF.